This T cell receptor beta chain emerged from a study of neurological immune-mediated disorders. The table lists this clonotype with many counts. Its antigen is unknown. CD4+ or CD8+ T cells at a count of about 1 million served as input for the sorted libraries. Study-level points and caveats: None of the CDR3 amino acid sequences in expanded clones turned up in more than one subject, which points to private repertoires in all groups. It was HTLV-1-associated myelopathy that showed the most TCR clonal expansion, while multiple sclerosis showed the least, falling below healthy controls.

A 10-nucleotide random UMI tagged transcripts in template-switch 5'RACE cDNA synthesis. Via MiXCR, TCRdb re-called the 5' RACE reads, giving one row per CDR3 protein. This table has tens of thousands of distinct CDR3 sequences, nearly 6.5% appearing once. The TCR sequence derives from a woman between 40 and 55 years old in good health. The specimen sequenced was CD4+ T cells from blood.

The CDR3 spells CASSATGTGDNIQYF. CDR3 DNA sequence: TGCGCCAGCAGCGCCACCGGGACAGGGGACAACATTCAGTACTTC. The chain recombines TRBV5-1 with TRBJ2-4; 10 bases are shared with TRBD1. Germline lookup yields CDR1 SGHRS and CDR2 YFSETQ. This CDR3 region has 15 residues. The J segment lost 7 bases and the V segment lost 4 bases, leaving 8 bases of the junction unmatched.